The 21 T cell receptor beta chains given below trace back to one sample, sequenced in a study of STAT5B mutations in CD4+ large granular lymphocyte leukemia. The data were produced by immunoSEQ multiplex PCR, yet TCRdb's version contains in-frame clones alone and is incomplete. The sample lists roughly 38,000 clones, about four fifths occurring once. Material for sequencing was CD4+ T cells from blood buffy coats. Receptors were obtained from a human donor in good health.

The chain uses TRBV6-1 and TRBJ2-5, with TRBD1 identical over 7 bases. In germline, CDR1 is MNHNS, CDR2 SASEGT. V shed 1 base and J 5 bases; nucleotides not matched to a gene: 4. CDR3 length: 14 residues. CDR3 coding DNA: TGTGCCAGCAGTGAAGGGGCAGGGGGTGAGACCCAGTACTTC. This codes for CASSEGAGGETQYF.

V usage is TRBV5-4 and J usage is TRBJ2-3; D not certain. The CDR3 runs to 15 residues. The V gene lost 1 base and the J gene lost 4 bases, with 13 bases spanning the gap. The germline CDR1 and CDR2 sequences are SGHNT and YYREEE (reference sequence). CDR3: CASSLLSAGSDTQYF. The DNA for the CDR3 is TGTGCCAGCAGCTTGCTGTCCGCCGGGTCAGATACGCAGTATTTT.

Written as DNA, the CDR3 is TGTGCCAGCAGCCCTAGTTTGGCCGAAGATACGCAGTATTTT. Its translation is CASSPSLAEDTQYF. The chain employs TRBV7-9 and TRBJ2-3; D is uncertain. The CDR3 is 14 residues long. Germline CDR1 and CDR2: SEHNR and FQNEAQ (reference sequence). V lost 5 bases and J lost 5, with 14 bases in between.

This sequence joins TRBV19 and TRBJ1-2; tentatively, D is TRBD1 (6 bases). Germline values: CDR1 LNHDA, CDR2 SQIVND (reference sequence). The CDR3 is 13 amino acids. V shed 6 bases and J shed 8 bases, with 16 bases lying between them. The CDR3 loop is CASSLNREIGYTF. CDR3 bases: TGTGCCAGTAGCCTAAACAGGGAAATCGGCTACACCTTC.

The V call is TRBV11-1, the J call TRBJ2-4; D is undetermined. Deletions cut 6 bases from V and 8 bases from J, with 14 bases between. The CDR3 extends over 13 amino acids. Looked up from germline, CDR1 is SGHAT and CDR2 is FQDESV (reference sequence). CDR3 DNA sequence: TGTGCCAGCAGTATCCTCGGGCTCCACATTCAGTACTTC. Its translation: CASSILGLHIQYF.

V and J are TRBV5-1 and TRBJ2-5, with 8 bases that match TRBD2. Germline-derived CDR1 and CDR2 are SGHRS and YFSETQ. The CDR3 is 14 residues long. The trim removed 4 bases at V and 5 bases at J, leaving 7 bases unmatched. CDR3 DNA: TGCGCCAGCAGCGACCGGGGGGGCGCCGAGACCCAGTACTTC. Its protein is CASSDRGGAETQYF.

For the CDR3, the DNA is TGTGCCAGCAGCTTGGTCTCAGGGGGGTATCAGCCCCAGCATTTT. Its protein is CASSLVSGGYQPQHF. The chain joins TRBV5-8 to TRBJ1-5, with 7 bases fitting TRBD1. V lost 0 bases and J lost 5; bases outside the gene matches: 5. The CDR3 runs to 15 residues. CDR1 and CDR2 (germline): SGHTS, YDEGEE.

This chain's CDR3 is CASSPTRGAWGYTF. CDR3 DNA: TGTGCCAGCAGCCCAACTCGAGGGGCGTGGGGCTACACCTTC. The gene calls are TRBV7-2 and TRBJ1-2; tentative D call: TRBD1 (5 bases). Germline V lookup: CDR1 SGHTA, CDR2 FQGNSA. Trimming pared 5 bases from V and 8 bases from J, leaving 18 bases between. This CDR3 region has 14 residues.

The V and J genes are TRBV27 and TRBJ1-5; D perhaps matches TRBD1 (5 bases). With 0 bases removed from V and 6 bases from J, the gap between germline ends came to 12 bases. Per germline, CDR1 MNHEY and CDR2 SMNVEV (reference sequence). The CDR3 runs 15 residues. CDR3 DNA: TGTGCCAGCAGTTTATCCGGGGGGGTACTTCAGCCCCAGCATTTT. Residues: CASSLSGGVLQPQHF.

This chain joins TRBV10-2 and TRBJ2-7; 12 bases are shared with TRBD2. Per germline, CDR1 WSHSY and CDR2 SAAADI. The CDR3 runs to 17 residues. V lost 2 bases to trimming and J lost 3 bases; unmatched junction nucleotides: 8. The CDR3 here is CASSEPLLAGGIYEQYF. CDR3 nucleotide sequence: TGCGCCAGCAGTGAGCCACTACTAGCGGGGGGAATCTACGAGCAGTACTTC.

This rearrangement joins TRBV7-9 to TRBJ2-1; 10 bases are a match to TRBD2. The CDR3 contains 16 residues. J was trimmed by 5 bases and V by 1 base; bases with no gene match: 5. Per the germline V gene, CDR1 is SEHNR and CDR2 is FQNEAQ (reference sequence). In DNA, the CDR3 is TGTGCCAGCAGCTTAGTAAGCGGGGGGGCCAACAATGAGCAGTTCTTC. Amino acids: CASSLVSGGANNEQFF. Combining the CDR3 with reference TRBV7-9 and TRBJ2-1 gives the whole variable domain DTGVSQNPRHKITKRGQNVTFRCDPISEHNRLYWYRQTLGQGPEFLTYFQNEAQLEKSRLLSDRFSAERPKGSFSTLEIQRTEQGDSAMYLCASSLVSGGANNEQFFGPGTRLTVL.

V usage is TRBV18 and J usage is TRBJ2-1; D is unclear. Germline CDR1 and CDR2: KGHSH and LQKENI. The CDR3 spans 15 residues. V was trimmed by 8 bases and J by 0 bases, leaving 14 bases between them. CDR3 sequence (DNA): TGTGCCAGCCTAACCGGCAGGAGCTCCTACAATGAGCAGTTCTTC. Translated: CASLTGRSSYNEQFF.

This sequence joins TRBV5-1 and TRBJ2-5, with D possibly matching TRBD2 (5 bases). Trimming pared 3 bases from V and 5 bases from J, leaving 11 bases between. This CDR3 contains 13 residues. Germline V gene sequence: CDR1 SGHRS, CDR2 YFSETQ. The chain's CDR3 is CASSSRVIETQYF. DNA for the CDR3: TGCGCCAGCAGCTCGAGGGTCATTGAGACCCAGTACTTC.

This clone was observed a handful of times. The chain uses TRBV5-1 and TRBJ1-4; no definite D call. The CDR3 is 14 residues long. Germline V CDR1 and CDR2: SGHRS, YFSETQ. V lost 2 bases and J 6 bases, leaving 11 bases between the germline ends. In DNA form, the CDR3 reads TGCGCCAGCAGCTTACGGGAGACCGATGAAAAACTGTTTTTT. This encodes CASSLRETDEKLFF.

The DNA for the CDR3 is TGTGCCAGCAGCTTGGGGGCCAGTACGGGGTGGGGGCAAGAGACCCAGTACTTC. It encodes CASSLGASTGWGQETQYF. The V call is TRBV11-3, the J call TRBJ2-5, with D possibly being TRBD1 (6 bases). This CDR3 is built from 18 residues. CDR1 is SGHNT and CDR2 is YENEEA in the germline V gene. With 3 bases removed from V and 2 bases from J, the gap between germline ends came to 22 bases.

V gene TRBV7-2 combines with J gene TRBJ2-3; 8 bases align to TRBD1. The junction had 6 bases not matched to a gene; V was cut back by 6 bases and J by 4 bases. Germline V CDR1 and CDR2: SGHTA, FQGNSA. This CDR3 region has 14 residues. The CDR3 loop reads CASRPGQGADTQYF. The CDR3, as DNA: TGTGCCAGCAGACCCGGACAGGGTGCAGATACGCAGTATTTT.

The V and J genes are TRBV4-2 and TRBJ1-2; 9 bases are a match to TRBD1. V shed 3 bases and J 4 bases; nucleotides not matched to a gene: 12. This CDR3 has 17 residues. Germline CDR1 reads LGHNA; CDR2 reads YNFKEQ. The CDR3 spells CASSQGQGGSAAYGYTF. The DNA for the CDR3 is TGTGCCAGCAGCCAGGGACAGGGAGGGAGCGCGGCCTATGGCTACACCTTC.

This clone was seen once. V usage is TRBV29-1 and J usage is TRBJ2-3, with D possibly matching TRBD2 (6 bases). The V end lost 5 bases, the J end lost 4 bases, and 19 bases lay between the germline ends. Germline V gene sequence: CDR1 SQVTM, CDR2 ANQGSEA. This CDR3 is 15 amino acids long. CDR3 protein: CSVSPGRAGSDTQYF. CDR3 DNA sequence: TGCAGCGTTTCCCCGGGACGGGCGGGGTCAGATACGCAGTATTTT.

V is TRBV9 and J is TRBJ2-1; the D is unclear. Trimming cost V 2 bases and J 0 bases, with 12 bases left between them. The CDR3 loop spans 16 amino acids. Germline assignment: CDR1 SGDLS and CDR2 YYNGEE. The CDR3 reads CASSVKQQSSYNEQFF. The CDR3 DNA reads as TGTGCCAGCAGCGTCAAGCAGCAGAGCTCCTACAATGAGCAGTTCTTC.

The chain is built from TRBV11-3 and TRBJ1-3; D is ambiguous. Germline assignment: CDR1 SGHNT and CDR2 YENEEA. V gave up 5 bases and J gave up 0 bases, with 8 bases separating them. The CDR3 has 14 residues. The CDR3 DNA reads TGTGCCAGCAGCGCGGGGAGCTCTGGAAACACCATATATTTT. Protein sequence: CASSAGSSGNTIYF.

The chain links TRBV5-4 to TRBJ2-3; 13 positions agree with TRBD2. Germline trimming cut 4 bases from V and 3 bases from J; bases unmatched to any gene: 2. This CDR3 is 15 amino acids long. Germline V gives CDR1 SGHNT, CDR2 YYREEE (reference sequence). The CDR3 here is CASSLGLAGTDTQYF. The CDR3 nucleotides read TGTGCCAGCAGCCTGGGACTAGCGGGAACAGATACGCAGTATTTT.